This T cell receptor beta chain derives from a study of identical twins (dated by TCRdb to 2016 to 2018). Context from the whole study: The study deep-sequenced TCR alpha and beta repertoires from monozygotic twins, unrelated adults of various ages and cord blood to test whether fetal clonotypes persist. To rule out contamination, the twin experiments were replicated at different times with different library preparation protocols. Findings and caveats that apply to the study as a whole: In monozygotic twins, out-of-frame TCR alpha sharing was systematically underestimated by recombination models, although the models agreed with sharing between unrelated individuals. Because the same donors could not be followed over many years, the conclusions relied on cross-sectional statistical analysis. Zero-insertion analyses could be partly confounded by invariant T cells such as MAIT and iNKT, although diverse VJ usage argued against such confounding for most clonotypes. Compared with coincidental sharing between unrelated individuals, out-of-frame TCR alpha sequences shared between twins showed an excess of sequences with low generation probability. Fewer insertions were carried by abundant cord blood beta clonotypes; a weaker similar trend was observed in young adult naive repertoires, while no such trend was observed in memory repertoires. In beta out-of-frame sequences, excess twin sharing was weaker, because having fewer shared sequences lowered the signal-to-noise ratio.

Trimming costs V 1 base and J 8 bases, and their ends lie 15 bases apart. Reading from cysteine to phenylalanine, the CDR3 counts 15 amino acids. Just the 45-base CDR3 DNA is kept, in frame starting at base 1. Library preparation employed 5' RACE. TCRdb shows the sequencer as Illumina HiSeq 2000. A universal primer binding site was added through template switching, and the final cDNA carried a unique molecular identifier so that TCR cDNA molecules could be counted accurately. Specific primers in the conserved constant-segment region were used to synthesize first-strand cDNA for the TCR alpha and beta chains. To control for contamination, every cDNA library was double barcoded, receiving both a SMART-Mk sample barcode and Illumina barcodes. TruSeq adapter sequences, together with Illumina sample barcodes, were added in two successive PCR steps. The TCR alpha and beta cDNA libraries were sequenced on the Illumina HiSeq platform using custom primers. The authors processed their data as follows. MiGEC processed the raw reads to extract unique molecular identifiers, while MiXCR was used to determine the CDR3 positions. For each individual, recombination models were inferred using an EM algorithm with the repgenHMM and IGoR tools. Shared clonotypes were analyzed with the tcR package in R, and sharing was normalized by the product of cloneset sizes. Out-of-frame nonproductive sequences were analyzed to study raw recombination free of thymic and clonal selection effects. TCRdb handled the public reads itself, with Q25 trimming in fastp and clone calling in MiXCR, and kept productive beta chains. Identical CDR3 proteins give one entry, which carries the most common genes and DNA. These V and J calls originate from TCRdb's pipeline instead of the authors' own analysis. The sample data list 150,000 or so distinct CDR3 sequences, and approximately 4% of these were observed just once. Approximately 7.7% of the sample rests with the top ten.

This clonotype was seen many times. Its specific antigen is unknown. The sample holds no much larger clone one base away, and base qualities are not on file. Only healthy Caucasian donors were included. Miltenyi CD45RO+ enrichment and human naive T-cell isolation kits were used to isolate memory (CD45RO+) and naive T cells from PBMC. Source material: memory T cells sorted from blood. This sample's cell subset or site label indicates: CD45RO+ enriched T cells. This clonotype was obtained from a man aged 18 to 29 in good health. This chain is built from TRBV12-3 or TRBV12-4 and TRBJ2-1, with the D segment possibly TRBD1 or TRBD2, each aligning over 6 bases. The DNA is TGTGCCAGCAGTTTAGAAGGGGGGAGCTTCGATGAGCAGTTCTTC. The translation is CASSLEGGSFDEQFF.